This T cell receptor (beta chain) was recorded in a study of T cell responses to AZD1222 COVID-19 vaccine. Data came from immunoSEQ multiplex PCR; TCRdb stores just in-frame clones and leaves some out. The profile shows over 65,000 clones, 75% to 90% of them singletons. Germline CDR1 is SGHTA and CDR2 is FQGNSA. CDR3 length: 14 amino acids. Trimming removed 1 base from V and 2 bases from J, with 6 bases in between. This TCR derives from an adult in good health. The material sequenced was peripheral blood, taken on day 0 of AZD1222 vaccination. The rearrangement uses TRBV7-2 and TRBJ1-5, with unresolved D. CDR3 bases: TGTGCCAGCAGCTTAGGCGGGGGCAATCAGCCCCAGCATTTT. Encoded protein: CASSLGGGNQPQHF.